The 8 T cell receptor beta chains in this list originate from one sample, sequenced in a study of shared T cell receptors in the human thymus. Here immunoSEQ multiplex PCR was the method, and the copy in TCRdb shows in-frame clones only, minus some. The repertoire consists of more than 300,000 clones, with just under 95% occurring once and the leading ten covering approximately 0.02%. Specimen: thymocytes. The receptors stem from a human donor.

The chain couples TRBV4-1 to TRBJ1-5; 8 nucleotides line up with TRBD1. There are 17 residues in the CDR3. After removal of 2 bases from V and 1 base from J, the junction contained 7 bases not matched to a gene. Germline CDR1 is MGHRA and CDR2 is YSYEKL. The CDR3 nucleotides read TGCGCCAGCAGCCAACACCGGGACAGGAAGAGCAATCAGCCCCAGCATTTT. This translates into CASSQHRDRKSNQPQHF.

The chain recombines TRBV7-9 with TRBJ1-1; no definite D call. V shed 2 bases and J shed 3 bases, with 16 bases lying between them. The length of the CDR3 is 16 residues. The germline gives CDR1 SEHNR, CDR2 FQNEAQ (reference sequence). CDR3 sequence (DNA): TGTGCCAGCAGCTTACGCGCTCGTGGGGAGGACACTGAAGCTTTCTTT. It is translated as CASSLRARGEDTEAFF. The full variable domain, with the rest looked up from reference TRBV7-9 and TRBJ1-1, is DTGVSQNPRHKITKRGQNVTFRCDPISEHNRLYWYRQTLGQGPEFLTYFQNEAQLEKSRLLSDRFSAERPKGSFSTLEIQRTEQGDSAMYLCASSLRARGEDTEAFFGQGTRLTVV.

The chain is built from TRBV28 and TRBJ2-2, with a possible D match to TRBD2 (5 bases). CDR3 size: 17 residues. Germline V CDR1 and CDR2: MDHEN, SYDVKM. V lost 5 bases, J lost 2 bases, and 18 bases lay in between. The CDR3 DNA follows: TGTGCCAGCAGTCCCGCGGGTAACATTACAAACACCGGGGAGCTGTTTTTT. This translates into CASSPAGNITNTGELFF. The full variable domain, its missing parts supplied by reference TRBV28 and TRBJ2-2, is DVKVTQSSRYLVKRTGEKVFLECVQDMDHENMFWYRQDPGLGLRLIYFSYDVKMKEKGDIPEGYSVSREKKERFSLILESASTNQTSMYLCASSPAGNITNTGELFFGEGSRLTVL.

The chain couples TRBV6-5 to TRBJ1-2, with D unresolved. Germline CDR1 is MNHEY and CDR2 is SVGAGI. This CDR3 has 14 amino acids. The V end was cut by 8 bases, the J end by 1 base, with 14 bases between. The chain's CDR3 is CASGQQKLNYGYTF. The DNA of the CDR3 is TGTGCCAGCGGGCAACAGAAACTTAACTATGGCTACACCTTC.

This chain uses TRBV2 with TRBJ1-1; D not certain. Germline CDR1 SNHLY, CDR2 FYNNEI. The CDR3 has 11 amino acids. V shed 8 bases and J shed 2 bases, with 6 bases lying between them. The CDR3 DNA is TGTGCCAGCGATGTTAACACTGAAGCTTTCTTT. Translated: CASDVNTEAFF.

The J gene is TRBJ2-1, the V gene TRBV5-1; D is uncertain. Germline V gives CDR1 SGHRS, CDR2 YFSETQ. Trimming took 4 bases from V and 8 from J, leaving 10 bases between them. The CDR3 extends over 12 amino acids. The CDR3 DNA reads TGCGCCAGCAGCCCCAGACCCCATGAGCAGTTCTTC. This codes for CASSPRPHEQFF.

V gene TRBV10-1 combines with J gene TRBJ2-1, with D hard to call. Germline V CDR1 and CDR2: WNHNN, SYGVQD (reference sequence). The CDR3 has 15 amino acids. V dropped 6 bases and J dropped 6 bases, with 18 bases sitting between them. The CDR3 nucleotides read TGCGCCAGCAGCGAATTAGCTGAAGCCGTCAATGAGCAGTTCTTC. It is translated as CASSELAEAVNEQFF.

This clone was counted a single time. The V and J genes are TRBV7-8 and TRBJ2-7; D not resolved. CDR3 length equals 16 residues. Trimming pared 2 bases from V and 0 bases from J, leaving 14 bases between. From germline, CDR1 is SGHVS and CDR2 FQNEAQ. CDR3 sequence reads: CASSLIAPASSYEQYF. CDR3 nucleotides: TGTGCCAGCAGCTTAATCGCCCCAGCGAGCTCCTACGAGCAGTACTTC.